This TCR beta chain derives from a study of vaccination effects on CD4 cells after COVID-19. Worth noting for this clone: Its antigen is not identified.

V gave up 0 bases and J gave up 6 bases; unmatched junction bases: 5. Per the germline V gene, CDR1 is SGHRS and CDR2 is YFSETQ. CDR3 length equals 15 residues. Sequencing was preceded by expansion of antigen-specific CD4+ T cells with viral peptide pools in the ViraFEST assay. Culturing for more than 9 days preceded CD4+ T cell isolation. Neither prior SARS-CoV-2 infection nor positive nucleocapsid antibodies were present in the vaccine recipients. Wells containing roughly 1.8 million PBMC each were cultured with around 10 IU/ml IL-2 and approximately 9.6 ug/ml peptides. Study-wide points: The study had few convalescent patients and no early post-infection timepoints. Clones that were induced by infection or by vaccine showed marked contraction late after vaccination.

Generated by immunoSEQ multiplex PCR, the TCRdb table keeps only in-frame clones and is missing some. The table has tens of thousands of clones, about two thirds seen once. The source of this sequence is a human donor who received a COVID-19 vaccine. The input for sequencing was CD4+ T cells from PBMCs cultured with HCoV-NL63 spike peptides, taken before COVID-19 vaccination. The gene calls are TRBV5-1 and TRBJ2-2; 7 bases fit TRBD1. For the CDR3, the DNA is TGCGCCAGCAGCTTGGTCCAGGGGGTGGCCGGGGAGCTGTTTTTT. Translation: CASSLVQGVAGELFF.